Presented here are 24 T cell receptor beta chains from one specimen sequenced in a study of blood T cells in healthy people across ages. Alongside a J-beta primer mix, a sample-barcoded 5' primer served in a second PCR lasting roughly 7 to 12 cycles. A single record per CDR3 protein comes from TCRdb applying MiXCR to the 5' RACE reads. The sample carries approximately 800,000 distinct CDR3 sequences, roughly 50% recorded once. Sequenced material: blood. The receptors here all came from a man aged 80 or over in good health.

The CDR3 DNA is TGTGCCAGCAGCCAAGAGAGGACTAGTCGGGTCGGGGCTGAAGACAATGAGCAGTTCTTC. Encoded protein: CASSQERTSRVGAEDNEQFF. The genes are TRBV4-2 and TRBJ2-1; 7 bases line up with TRBD2. Germline V gene lookup returns CDR1 LGHNA and CDR2 YNFKEQ. V shed 0 bases, J shed 5 bases, and the junction held 19 bases outside the gene matches. This CDR3 has 20 amino acids.

In this sample, this clonotype turned up a few times. The rearrangement links TRBV7-2 to TRBJ2-7, with a weak D call TRBD1 (6 bases). The CDR3 runs to 13 residues. V was shortened by 5 bases and J by 11 bases, with 19 bases between the two germline ends. Germline CDR1 and CDR2: SGHTA and FQGNSA. CDR3 protein: CASSPKQGSKEYF. CDR3 DNA: TGTGCCAGCAGCCCAAAGCAGGGGTCGAAAGAGTACTTC.

The rearrangement joins TRBV2 to TRBJ2-7; possibly TRBD2 for D (5 bases). The J call may not be correct, given that the DNA end is closer to TRBJ2-4. The V gene's germline CDR1 is SNHLY and CDR2 FYNNEI. The CDR3 covers 15 residues. CDR3: CASSSEKWELNIQYF. CDR3 in DNA: TGTGCCAGCAGCTCCGAGAAGTGGGAGTTGAACATTCAGTACTTC.

The rearrangement uses TRBV24-1 and TRBJ2-7; TRBD2 aligns across 12 bases. The J call is doubtful: the DNA matches TRBJ2-1 better. The CDR3 has 15 residues. Germline-derived CDR1 and CDR2 are KGHDR and SFDVKD. CDR3 region: CATSDSRTSGEEQFF. CDR3 nucleotides: TGTGCCACCAGTGACTCGAGGACTAGCGGGGAAGAGCAGTTCTTC.

The chain carries TRBV29-1 and TRBJ1-2; no clear D gene. CDR3 length: 12 amino acids. V lost 3 bases to trimming and J lost 7 bases, with 12 bases between them. The germline CDR1 and CDR2 sequences are SQVTM and ANQGSEA. The CDR3: CSVESGFGGYTF. CDR3 DNA: TGCAGCGTTGAGTCGGGTTTCGGTGGCTACACCTTC.

The table lists this clonotype with a few counts. Since a much larger clone is just one base distant, this may be a read error. The chain links TRBV10-3 to TRBJ2-1; 9 bases map to TRBD2. The CDR3 runs to 13 residues. Germline V CDR1 and CDR2: ENHRY, SYGVKD. V trimming: 10 bases; J trimming: 6 bases; junction bases outside the gene matches: 7. The CDR3 loop is CASLAGEGNEQFF. In DNA form, the CDR3 reads TGTGCCAGCTTAGCGGGAGAAGGCAATGAGCAGTTCTTC.

The genes are TRBV3-1 and TRBJ2-4; no clear D gene. Gene TRBJ2-7 matches the end of the DNA better, so the J call may be wrong. Germline V lookup: CDR1 LGHDT, CDR2 YNNKEL (reference sequence). The CDR3 runs 11 residues. The CDR3 reads CASSSSREQYF. DNA of the CDR3: TGTGCCAGCAGCAGCTCACGCGAGCAGTACTTC.

This chain links TRBV7-8 with TRBJ2-7; 8 bases line up with TRBD2. Germline V gene data show CDR1 as SGHVS and CDR2 as FQNEAQ. Trimming took 0 bases from V and 2 from J; bases not matched to a gene: 9. This CDR3 comprises 17 residues. The CDR3 loop is CASSLAASPGGTYEQYF. The CDR3 nucleotides are TGTGCCAGCAGCTTAGCGGCTTCCCCGGGGGGGACCTACGAGCAGTACTTC.

This clonotype occurred a few times. The V call is TRBV7-9, the J call TRBJ2-6; 8 bases align to TRBD2. The germline V gene encodes CDR1 SEHNR and CDR2 FQNEAQ (reference sequence). Trimming cost V 3 bases and J 0 bases; bases outside gene matches: 7. The CDR3 has 18 residues. The CDR3 DNA sequence: TGTGCCAGCAGCTTCGGGAGCGGGGGCCTCTCTGGGGCCAACGTCCTGACTTTC. Amino acid sequence: CASSFGSGGLSGANVLTF.

The CDR3, as DNA: TGCGCCAGCAGCCTAGGCCCCCACAGACCCTCGAGACCCATGAACACTGAAGCTTTCTTT. This codes for CASSLGPHRPSRPMNTEAFF. This chain links TRBV4-1 with TRBJ1-1; D is undetermined. The CDR3 is 20 amino acids. In germline, CDR1 is MGHRA, CDR2 YSYEKL. V lost 4 bases to trimming and J lost 0 bases, with 27 bases between them.

This clonotype was recorded only once. The chain joins TRBV6-5 to TRBJ1-2; D uncertain. Germline V CDR1 and CDR2: MNHEY, SVGAGI. This CDR3 has 16 residues. V shed 0 bases and J shed 8 bases, with 19 bases lying between them. This chain's CDR3 is CASSYSRHLTPPGYTF. The DNA for the CDR3 is TGTGCCAGCAGTTACTCGCGACACCTGACTCCCCCCGGCTACACCTTC.

Remarks on this clonotype: Germline and junction disagree at one end, which may indicate a read error. This chain joins TRBV3-1 and TRBJ2-1; D call uncertain. In germline, CDR1 is LGHDT, CDR2 YNNKEL (reference sequence). The CDR3 has 16 residues. The CDR3 sequence is CASSRSTGQSYNEQVF. The CDR3 nucleotides are TGTGCCAGCAGCCGAAGTACGGGCCAGTCCTACAATGAGCAGGTCTTC.

The chain combines TRBV20-1 with TRBJ2-5; possibly TRBD1 or TRBD2 for D (6 bases each). Germline lookup yields CDR1 DFQATT and CDR2 SNEGSKA (reference sequence). V was clipped by 4 bases and J by 2 bases, with 14 bases between them. This CDR3 region has 14 residues. Here the CDR3 reads CSAIPGAQQETQYF. The CDR3 coding sequence is TGCAGTGCTATTCCGGGGGCGCAACAAGAGACCCAGTACTTC.

This clonotype was recorded a few times. This sequence joins TRBV27 and TRBJ2-5; D is possibly TRBD2 (5 bases). Judging by the DNA end, TRBJ2-7 fits better; the J call may be wrong. From germline, CDR1 is MNHEY and CDR2 SMNVEV (reference sequence). This CDR3 has 12 residues. DNA of the CDR3: TGTGCCAGCAGTCCCCCTGGAGGCGAGCAGTACTTC. Its protein product is CASSPPGGEQYF.

The gene calls are TRBV6-5 and TRBJ2-2; D gene ambiguous. Germline CDR1 reads MNHEY; CDR2 reads SVGAGI. The CDR3 is made up of 14 amino acids. V was pared by 0 bases and J by 4 bases, with 6 bases between. CDR3 amino acids: CASSYSIFTGELFF. CDR3 sequence (DNA): TGTGCCAGCAGTTACTCGATCTTCACCGGGGAGCTGTTTTTT.

The chain joins TRBV20-1 to TRBJ2-7; D might be TRBD1 (6 bases). The CDR3 spans 14 residues. Germline CDR1 reads DFQATT; CDR2 reads SNEGSKA (reference sequence). Trimming removed 1 base from V and 2 bases from J, with 12 bases in between. The CDR3 region is CSARAPRGTYEQYF. The DNA for the CDR3 is TGCAGTGCTAGAGCGCCCAGGGGAACCTACGAGCAGTACTTC.

This clonotype was seen a few times. The chain links TRBV6-5 to TRBJ2-1; D ambiguous. Trimming cost V 6 bases and J 0 bases, with 9 bases left between them. CDR1 and CDR2 from the germline V gene are MNHEY and SVGAGI. The CDR3 extends over 14 amino acids. DNA for the CDR3: TGTGCCAGCAGACCTACTTTCTCCTACAATGAGCAGTTCTTC. As protein: CASRPTFSYNEQFF.

This clonotype was picked up a small number of times. The chain employs TRBV10-3 and TRBJ2-7; perhaps TRBD2 as D (5 bases). CDR3 length: 13 residues. The V gene lost 4 bases and the J gene lost 3 bases, with 10 bases spanning the gap. Germline CDR1 reads ENHRY; CDR2 reads SYGVKD. The CDR3 nucleotides are TGTGCCATCAGTGCCGAGGGATTCTACGAGCAGTACTTC. Protein product: CAISAEGFYEQYF.

J is TRBJ2-5 and V is TRBV20-1; D could derive from TRBD1 or TRBD2 (6 bases each). The CDR3 length is 13 residues. The V gene lost 5 bases and the J gene lost 0 bases, with 10 bases spanning the gap. CDR1 is DFQATT, CDR2 SNEGSKA, per germline (reference sequence). CDR3 bases: TGCAGTGCTCACGGGGGCGACCAAGAGACCCAGTACTTC. Residues: CSAHGGDQETQYF.

The rearrangement uses TRBV4-2 and TRBJ2-1; TRBD1 matches 9 bases. The CDR3 extends over 15 amino acids. Losses at the gene ends were 1 base for V and 13 bases for J; bases not matched to a gene: 11. CDR1 is LGHNA and CDR2 is YNFKEQ in the germline V gene. The CDR3 DNA is TGTGCCAGCAGCCAAGTAAACAGGGGGCTGGAGACCCAGTTCTTC. Residues: CASSQVNRGLETQFF.

This chain connects TRBV2 to TRBJ1-5, with D possibly TRBD1 on 5 matching bases. Trimming removed 3 bases from V and 13 bases from J, with 10 bases in between. This CDR3 comprises 11 residues. CDR1 is SNHLY and CDR2 is FYNNEI in the germline V gene. CDR3 coding DNA: TGTGCCAGCAGTGAGACCGGGGGGCAGCATTTT. This codes for CASSETGGQHF.

The chain uses TRBV18 and TRBJ2-1; D possibly corresponds to TRBD2 (5 bases). V was shortened by 2 bases and J by 4 bases, with 6 bases between the two germline ends. The CDR3 consists of 13 residues. CDR1 and CDR2 from the germline V gene are KGHSH and LQKENI. This CDR3 is CASSPEGYNEQFF. CDR3 DNA: TGTGCCAGCTCACCAGAGGGATACAATGAGCAGTTCTTC.

The chain joins TRBV20-1 to TRBJ2-3, with TRBD1 as a possible D gene (6 bases). Looked up from germline, CDR1 is DFQATT and CDR2 is SNEGSKA (reference sequence). Trimming shortened V by 3 bases and J by 2 bases, and 18 bases separated the two germline ends. The CDR3 contains 16 residues. This CDR3 is CSASNRLGAVTDTQYF. The DNA for the CDR3 is TGCAGTGCTAGTAATCGTCTGGGGGCTGTCACAGATACGCAGTATTTT.

V usage is TRBV5-1 and J usage is TRBJ2-1; TRBD1 matches at 7 bases. Germline CDR1 and CDR2: SGHRS and YFSETQ. CDR3 size: 11 residues. V was clipped by 0 bases and J by 14 bases; unmatched bases: 2. CDR3 DNA sequence: TGCGCCAGCAGCTTGGGTCAGGGGGAGTTCTTC. Translation gives CASSLGQGEFF.